This TCR beta chain emerged from a study of T-cell reconstitution after alpha-beta-depleted transplantation in children. This clonotype has just a few counts. A library of TCRbeta sequences, prepared with unique molecular identifiers, was generated. TCRdb redid the calling of the PCR reads with MiXCR, one entry per CDR3 protein. The top ten hold 4% to 6% of the sample, which has more than 200,000 distinct CDR3 sequences, approximately 24% seen once. Germline V gene data show CDR1 as MDHEN and CDR2 as SYDVKM. Trimming took off 3 bases at V and 7 bases at J, with 4 bases between the two ends. The CDR3 runs 12 residues.

The sequenced sample was PBMCs, mostly from graft donor cells, obtained 360 days after TCRalphabeta/CD19-depleted stem cell transplant. The V call is TRBV28, the J call TRBJ1-6; no firm D call. The sequence was collected from a female patient between 2 and 15 years old who had a stem cell transplant for congenital amegakaryocytic thrombocytopenia, so the T cells may come from the graft donor. Written as DNA, the CDR3 is TGTGCCAGCAGTTTTGGAAATTCACCCCTCCACTTT. Translating gives CASSFGNSPLHF.